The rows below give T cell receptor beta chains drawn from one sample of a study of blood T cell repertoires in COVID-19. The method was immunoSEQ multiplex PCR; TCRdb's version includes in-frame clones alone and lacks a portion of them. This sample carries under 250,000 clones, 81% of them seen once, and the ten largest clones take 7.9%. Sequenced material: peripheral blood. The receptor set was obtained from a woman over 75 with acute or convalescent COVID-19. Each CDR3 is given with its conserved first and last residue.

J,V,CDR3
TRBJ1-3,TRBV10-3,CAISESDFLTTSGNTIYF
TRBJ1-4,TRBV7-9,CASSSQGSRPNEKLFF
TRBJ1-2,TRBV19,CASTDRALANYGYTF
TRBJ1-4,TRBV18,CASSPTGTGEEKLFF
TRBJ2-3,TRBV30,CAWTRDRTDTQYF
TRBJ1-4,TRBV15,CATSRDQGDYEKLFF
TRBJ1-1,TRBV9,CASSPETGGIGEAFF
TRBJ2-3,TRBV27,CASRGTRGWADTQYF
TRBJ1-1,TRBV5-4,CASSLVSGATEAFF
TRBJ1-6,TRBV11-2,CASSSEPGHLHF
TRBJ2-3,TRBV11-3,CASSLGRAQDTQYF
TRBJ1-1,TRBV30,CAWTRQEYTEAFF
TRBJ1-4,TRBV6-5,CASSYGRGGNEKLFF
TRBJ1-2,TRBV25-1,CASSGGRVRGGYTF
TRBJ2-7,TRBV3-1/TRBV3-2,CASSQDGRATYQQQYF
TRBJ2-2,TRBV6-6,CASSPRLAGGPAGELFF
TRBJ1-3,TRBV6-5,CASRPGGGSGNTIYF
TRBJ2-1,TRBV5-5,CASSLGLVNEQFF
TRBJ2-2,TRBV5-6,CASSLILLPGELFF
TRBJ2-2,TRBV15,CATSRVGQVRSWELFF
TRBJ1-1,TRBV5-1,CASSLSSGTANTEAFF
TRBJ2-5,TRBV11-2,CASSMGQGIETQYF
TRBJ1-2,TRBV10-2,CASSESKSTRAGWIYYGYTF
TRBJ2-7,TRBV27,CASRVGASGTYEQYF
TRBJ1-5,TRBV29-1,CSVGGSREGQPQHF
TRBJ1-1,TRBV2,CASSRTGVDTEAFF
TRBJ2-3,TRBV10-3,CAAKDRSGSTDTQYF